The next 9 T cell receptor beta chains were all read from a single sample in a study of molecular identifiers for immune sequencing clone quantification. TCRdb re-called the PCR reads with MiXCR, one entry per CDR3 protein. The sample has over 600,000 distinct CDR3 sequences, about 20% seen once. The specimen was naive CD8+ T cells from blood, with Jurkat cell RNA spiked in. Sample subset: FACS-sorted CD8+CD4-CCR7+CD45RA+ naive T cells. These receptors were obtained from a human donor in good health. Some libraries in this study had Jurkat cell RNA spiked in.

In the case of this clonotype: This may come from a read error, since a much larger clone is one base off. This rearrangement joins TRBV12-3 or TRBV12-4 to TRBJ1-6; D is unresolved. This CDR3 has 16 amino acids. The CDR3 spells CANSPRGTSYNSPLHF. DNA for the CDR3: TGTGCCAACAGTCCTCGGGGTACCTCCTATAATTCACCCCTCCACTTT.

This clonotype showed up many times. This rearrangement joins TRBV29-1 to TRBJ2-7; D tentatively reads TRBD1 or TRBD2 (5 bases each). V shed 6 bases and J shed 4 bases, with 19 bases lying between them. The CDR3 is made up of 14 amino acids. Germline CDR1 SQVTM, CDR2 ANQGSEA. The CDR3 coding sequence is TGCAGCGTAGAGGACCCGAGAGAGGGGTACGAGCAGTACTTC. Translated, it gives CSVEDPREGYEQYF.

The CDR3 DNA reads as TGCAGTGCTAGAGGAATTAGCGGGGGCGGTACCGGGGAGCTGTTTTTT. Amino acids: CSARGISGGGTGELFF. J is TRBJ2-2 and V is TRBV20-1; 9 bases line up with TRBD2. Trimming removed 1 base from V and 5 bases from J; junction bases left unmatched: 8. Germline V gene sequence: CDR1 DFQATT, CDR2 SNEGSKA (reference sequence). This CDR3 is built from 16 residues.

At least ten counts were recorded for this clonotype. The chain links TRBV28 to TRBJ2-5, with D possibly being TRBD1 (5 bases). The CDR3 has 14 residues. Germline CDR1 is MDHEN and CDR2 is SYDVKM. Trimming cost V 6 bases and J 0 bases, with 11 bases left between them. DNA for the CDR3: TGTGCCAGCAGCGCCGACAGCCACCAAGAGACCCAGTACTTC. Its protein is CASSADSHQETQYF.

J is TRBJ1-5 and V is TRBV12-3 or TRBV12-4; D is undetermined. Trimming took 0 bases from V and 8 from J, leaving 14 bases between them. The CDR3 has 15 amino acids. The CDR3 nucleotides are TGTGCCAGCAGTTTAGCGCTAGGCCGGCAGGAGCCCCAGCATTTT. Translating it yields CASSLALGRQEPQHF.

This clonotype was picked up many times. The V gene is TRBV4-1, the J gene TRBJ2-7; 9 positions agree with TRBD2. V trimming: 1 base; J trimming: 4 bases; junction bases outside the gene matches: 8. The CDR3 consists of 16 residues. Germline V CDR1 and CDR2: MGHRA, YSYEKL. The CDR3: CASSQALSGGVYEQYF. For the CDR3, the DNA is TGCGCCAGCAGCCAAGCTCTTAGCGGGGGAGTGTACGAGCAGTACTTC.

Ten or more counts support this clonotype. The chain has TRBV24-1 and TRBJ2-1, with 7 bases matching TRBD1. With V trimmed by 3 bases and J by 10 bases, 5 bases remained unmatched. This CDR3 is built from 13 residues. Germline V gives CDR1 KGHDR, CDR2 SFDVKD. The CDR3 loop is CATSDAGGPEQFF. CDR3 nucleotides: TGTGCCACCAGTGATGCAGGGGGTCCCGAGCAGTTCTTC.

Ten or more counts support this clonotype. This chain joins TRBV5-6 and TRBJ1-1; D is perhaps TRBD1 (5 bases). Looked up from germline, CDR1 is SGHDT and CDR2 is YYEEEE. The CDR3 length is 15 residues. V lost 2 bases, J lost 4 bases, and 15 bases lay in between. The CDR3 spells CASSFVQVKGTEAFF. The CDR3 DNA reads TGTGCCAGCAGCTTCGTACAGGTTAAGGGCACTGAAGCTTTCTTT.

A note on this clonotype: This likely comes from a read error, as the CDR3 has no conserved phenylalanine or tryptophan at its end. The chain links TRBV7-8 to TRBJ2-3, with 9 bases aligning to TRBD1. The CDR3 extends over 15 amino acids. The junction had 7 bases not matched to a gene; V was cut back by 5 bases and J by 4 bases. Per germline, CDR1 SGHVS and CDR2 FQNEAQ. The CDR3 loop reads CASSSRDRVADTQYS. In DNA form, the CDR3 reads TGTGCCAGCAGCAGTCGGGACAGGGTAGCAGATACGCAGTATTCT.